The text below deals with one T cell receptor (beta chain). TCRdb keeps only in-frame clones here, not all; method: immunoSEQ multiplex PCR. The sample has 200,000 to 250,000 clones, around 81% seen once. CDR1 is LGHNA, CDR2 YNFKEQ, per germline. V was pared by 2 bases and J by 4 bases, with 11 bases between. The CDR3 covers 14 residues. The record originates from a study of blood T cell repertoires in COVID-19. The chain recombines TRBV4-2 with TRBJ1-2, with unresolved D. Sequencing input: PBMCs or T cells enriched from blood (not recorded which). This clonotype was sampled from a woman aged 50 to 60 with acute COVID-19. The CDR3: CASSQKTEIYGYTF. DNA of the CDR3: TGTGCCAGCAGCCAAAAGACGGAGATCTATGGCTACACCTTC.